This record concerns one T cell receptor (beta chain) sequence. Study processing details: Estimates of nucleated cell counts were drawn from the amplification of reference gene primers. Sequencing used immunoSEQ multiplex PCR; TCRdb keeps in-frame clones, though not all of them. For V, J and clone size, that table is used; D and trimming come from the DNA. The sample comprises 200,000 or so clones, roughly 80% of which are singletons, and roughly 12% rests with the top ten. The sample comes from a study of blood T cell repertoires in COVID-19. Turning to the study itself: Samples representing acute and convalescent COVID-19 were sourced from the United States, Italy and Spain.

V was clipped by 5 bases and J by 2 bases, with 14 bases between them. This CDR3 contains 15 residues. Germline V gene sequence: CDR1 KGHSH, CDR2 LQKENI. Seattle cases were enrolled at active infection and followed longitudinally. The sequencing sample was made of peripheral blood. This clonotype was sampled from a woman aged 80 or over with COVID-19, enrolled during active disease. The chain links TRBV18 to TRBJ2-3; tentatively, D is TRBD2 (6 bases). This CDR3 reads CASSMRRAPTDTQYF. The CDR3 bases are TGTGCCAGCTCAATGAGGAGGGCCCCCACAGATACGCAGTATTTT.